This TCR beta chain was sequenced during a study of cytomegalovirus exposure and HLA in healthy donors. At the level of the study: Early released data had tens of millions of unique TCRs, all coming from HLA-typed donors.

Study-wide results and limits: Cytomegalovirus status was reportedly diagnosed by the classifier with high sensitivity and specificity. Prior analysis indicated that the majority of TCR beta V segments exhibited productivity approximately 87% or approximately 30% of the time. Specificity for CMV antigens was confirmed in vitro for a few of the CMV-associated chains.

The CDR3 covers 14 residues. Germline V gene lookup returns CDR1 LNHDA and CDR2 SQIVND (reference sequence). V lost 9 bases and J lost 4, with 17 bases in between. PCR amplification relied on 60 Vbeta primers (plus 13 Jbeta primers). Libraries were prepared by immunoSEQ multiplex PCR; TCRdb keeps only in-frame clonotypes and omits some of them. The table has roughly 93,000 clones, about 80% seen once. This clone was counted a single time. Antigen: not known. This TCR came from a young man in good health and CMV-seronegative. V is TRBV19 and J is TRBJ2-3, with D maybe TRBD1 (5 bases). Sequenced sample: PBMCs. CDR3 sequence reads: CASRGRDRADTQYF. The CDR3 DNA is TGTGCCAGCCGAGGCAGGGATCGCGCAGATACGCAGTATTTT.